Below are 13 T cell receptor beta chains sequenced from a single sample in a study of T-cell memory formation after mild COVID-19. TCRdb passed the 5' RACE reads through MiXCR, listing each CDR3 protein once. This sample carries 250,000 to 300,000 distinct CDR3 sequences, about a sixth of them seen once, and the ten largest clones take under 30%. The specimen was PBMCs or a T cell subset sorted from them (not recorded which). The receptor set was obtained from a man between 18 and 35 years old who had mild COVID-19 (a few samples of this study predate the infection). Cell type and time point are not known.

This clonotype has a handful of counts. This sequence joins TRBV28 and TRBJ1-2; TRBD1 aligns across 10 bases. Germline V gene data show CDR1 as MDHEN and CDR2 as SYDVKM. CDR3 length: 15 amino acids. J gave up 8 bases and V 5 bases, and 11 bases lay outside the gene matches. DNA for the CDR3: TGTGCCAGCAGTACGCCTGGGACAGGGGAGTCGGGCTACACCTTC. Its protein product is CASSTPGTGESGYTF.

This clonotype was detected a few times. This sequence joins TRBV18 and TRBJ1-1; D is undetermined. V was cut by 6 bases and J by 5 bases, with 13 bases left in between. This CDR3 region has 13 residues. Germline-derived CDR1 and CDR2 are KGHSH and LQKENI. CDR3 amino acids: CASSSGGETEAFF. Written as DNA, the CDR3 is TGTGCCAGCTCGTCTGGAGGTGAGACTGAAGCTTTCTTT.

The chain employs TRBV3-1 and TRBJ2-5, with D possibly TRBD2 on 6 matching bases. This CDR3 is built from 16 residues. CDR1 and CDR2 (germline): LGHDT, YNNKEL (reference sequence). V was clipped by 1 base and J by 6 bases, with 18 bases between them. For the CDR3, the DNA is TGTGCCAGCAGCCAAGTATCGGCAACCGGAGGGAAGACCCAGTACTTC. Translated, it gives CASSQVSATGGKTQYF.

This clonotype was seen more than once but under ten times. The rearrangement links TRBV20-1 to TRBJ2-7; 8 nucleotides line up with TRBD2. This CDR3 is 13 amino acids long. V shed 5 bases and J 6 bases; nucleotides not matched to a gene: 9. The germline gives CDR1 DFQATT, CDR2 SNEGSKA (reference sequence). Here the CDR3 DNA reads TGCAGTGCTTATAAGCGGGGGCTGGGCGAGCAGTACTTC. Translation: CSAYKRGLGEQYF.

V gene TRBV20-1 combines with J gene TRBJ2-3; 9 bases are shared with TRBD2. V lost 4 bases, J lost 6 bases, and 11 bases stayed unmatched. Germline values: CDR1 DFQATT, CDR2 SNEGSKA (reference sequence). This CDR3 is 15 amino acids long. CDR3 DNA: TGCAGTGCTAAAGCGGGGGGTATCAGGTCCGATACGCAGTATTTT. Translation gives CSAKAGGIRSDTQYF.

The J gene is TRBJ2-5, the V gene TRBV12-3 or TRBV12-4; D unclear. The CDR3 is made up of 13 amino acids. Trimming stripped 3 bases from V and 1 base from J, with 6 bases between. The CDR3 spells CASSFTVQETQYF. In nucleotides, the CDR3 is TGTGCCAGCAGTTTCACGGTCCAAGAGACCCAGTACTTC.

This chain links TRBV12-3 or TRBV12-4 with TRBJ2-7; D is perhaps TRBD1 (6 bases). Trimming took off 1 base at V and 2 bases at J, with 9 bases between the two ends. The CDR3 has 14 amino acids. In DNA, the CDR3 is TGTGCCAGCAGTTTAGACCAGGGGACCTACGAGCAGTACTTC. This translates into CASSLDQGTYEQYF.

J is TRBJ2-1 and V is TRBV5-4; D perhaps matches TRBD2 (6 bases). The CDR3 runs to 15 residues. Germline lookup yields CDR1 SGHNT and CDR2 YYREEE (reference sequence). V was trimmed by 1 base and J by 5 bases, leaving 13 bases between them. CDR3 protein: CASSLIGTYDNEQFF. The CDR3 nucleotides read TGTGCCAGCAGCTTGATCGGGACTTACGACAATGAGCAGTTCTTC.

Only a few counts were recorded for this clonotype. V is TRBV10-3 and J is TRBJ2-7; TRBD1 matches 9 bases. Germline trimming cut 4 bases from V and 4 bases from J; bases unmatched to any gene: 5. Germline CDR1 ENHRY, CDR2 SYGVKD. CDR3 size: 14 residues. The CDR3 here is CAISAGQGGYEQYF. The CDR3 DNA reads as TGTGCCATCAGTGCGGGACAGGGAGGATACGAGCAGTACTTC.

This chain joins TRBV14 and TRBJ2-2, with D unclear. The germline V gene has CDR1 SGHDN and CDR2 FVKESK. The CDR3 totals 15 residues. V was pared by 0 bases and J by 2 bases, with 7 bases between. The DNA for the CDR3 is TGTGCCAGCAGCCAAGACGTCATTAACACCGGGGAGCTGTTTTTT. Encoded protein: CASSQDVINTGELFF.

This clonotype has more than one count but fewer than ten. The genes are TRBV3-1 and TRBJ1-6; D may be TRBD1 (6 bases). The CDR3 is 16 amino acids. Between the trimmed V and J ends, which lost 1 base and 7 bases, there was a span of 14 bases. Germline V CDR1 and CDR2: LGHDT, YNNKEL (reference sequence). For the CDR3, the DNA is TGTGCCAGCAGCCAAGGGGGCAGGGGACGCAATTCACCCCTCCACTTT. Its protein is CASSQGGRGRNSPLHF.

This clonotype came up a few times. This rearrangement joins TRBV6-5 to TRBJ2-3; D is tentatively TRBD1 or TRBD2 (5 bases each). V lost 6 bases to trimming and J lost 6 bases, with 19 bases between them. The germline V gene has CDR1 MNHEY and CDR2 SVGAGI. The CDR3 has 15 residues. As DNA, the CDR3 is TGTGCCAGCAGATACGGGACGGCGAATGCGGATACGCAGTATTTT. Amino acid sequence: CASRYGTANADTQYF.

This clonotype was counted between two and nine times. V is TRBV11-2 and J is TRBJ2-1; unclear D gene. V shed 5 bases and J shed 4 bases, with 15 bases lying between them. Germline-derived CDR1 and CDR2 are SGHAT and FQNNGV. The CDR3 runs 15 residues. The CDR3 sequence is CASSKPGKGYNEQFF. CDR3 DNA sequence: TGTGCCAGCAGCAAGCCGGGTAAAGGATACAATGAGCAGTTCTTC.